The TCR beta chain under discussion was sequenced for a study of blood T cell repertoires in COVID-19. Overall study context: Collection of acute and convalescent COVID-19 samples took place in the United States, Italy and Spain.

The CDR3 has 14 residues. Germline loops: CDR1 SQVTM, CDR2 ANQGSEA. V was clipped by 4 bases and J by 4 bases, with 16 bases between them. The assay was immunoSEQ multiplex PCR, and TCRdb's table has in-frame clones only and misses some. In the table there are some 150,000 clones, 80% to 90% of which are singletons. The chain couples TRBV29-1 to TRBJ1-1; TRBD1 might be the D (5 bases). This TCR was sampled from a woman aged 60-75 years with COVID-19, enrolled during active disease. The sequenced sample consisted of peripheral blood. The CDR3 region has the DNA TGCAGCGTTGGCCCGGCGGGGGGGTTCACTGAAGCTTTCTTT. It translates to CSVGPAGGFTEAFF.